These 32 T cell receptor beta chains were sequenced from one sample in a study of radiation and T cells in renal cell carcinoma. The sample's time point: blood 4 weeks post-SBRT, at nephrectomy. Treatment of the sample: 15 Gy SBRT to primary tumor, nephrectomy 4 weeks later. Data came from immunoSEQ multiplex PCR; TCRdb stores just in-frame clones and leaves some out. The table has 150,000 or so clones, around 90% seen once. The sequenced sample was blood, obtained from a patient whose treatment included radiotherapy and nephrectomy. The receptor source for this set is a woman in her forties or fifties with renal cell carcinoma.

The genes are TRBV9 and TRBJ2-5; D ambiguous. The CDR3 sequence is 12 residues long. Germline-derived CDR1 and CDR2 are SGDLS and YYNGEE. V was shortened by 3 bases and J by 3 bases, with 6 bases between the two germline ends. CDR3 in amino acids: CASSAKEETQYF. The DNA of the CDR3 is TGTGCCAGCAGCGCGAAGGAAGAGACCCAGTACTTC.

The V gene is TRBV7-3, the J gene TRBJ2-4; 9 bases line up with TRBD1. The CDR3 consists of 13 residues. Losses at the gene ends were 5 bases for V and 7 bases for J; bases not matched to a gene: 3. The V gene's germline CDR1 is SGHTA and CDR2 FQGTGA. The CDR3 is CASSLGQGNIQYF. CDR3 sequence (DNA): TGTGCCAGCAGCCTTGGACAGGGGAACATTCAGTACTTC.

The chain uses TRBV1 and TRBJ1-4. TRBV1 is labeled a pseudogene. The length of the CDR3 is 18 residues. The CDR3 spells CTSSQVLPGRASNEKLFF. The CDR3 region has the DNA TGCACCAGCAGCCAAGTCCTCCCAGGACGGGCTTCCAATGAAAAACTGTTTTTT.

This chain joins TRBV7-3 and TRBJ2-5; 11 bases are shared with TRBD2. The germline CDR1 and CDR2 sequences are SGHTA and FQGTGA. This CDR3 is 16 amino acids long. With V trimmed by 0 bases and J by 1 base, 1 base remained unmatched. The chain's CDR3 is CASSLTGLAAQETQYF. The CDR3 DNA reads as TGTGCCAGCAGCTTAACGGGACTAGCGGCCCAAGAGACCCAGTACTTC.

The chain links TRBV19 to TRBJ1-2; TRBD1 is a possible D gene (5 bases). The CDR3 spans 13 residues. Germline CDR1 reads LNHDA; CDR2 reads SQIVND (reference sequence). V gave up 5 bases and J gave up 5 bases, with 12 bases separating them. CDR3 bases: TGTGCCAGTAGTCCCCAGGGCAAGTATGGCTACACCTTC. This gives the protein CASSPQGKYGYTF.

The CDR3 here is CASSSSGTFTYEQYF. The DNA for the CDR3 is TGTGCCAGCAGTTCCTCCGGGACGTTCACCTACGAGCAGTACTTC. The chain employs TRBV6-5 and TRBJ2-7; D may correspond to TRBD1 or TRBD2 (5 bases each). Germline-derived CDR1 and CDR2 are MNHEY and SVGAGI. The length of the CDR3 is 15 residues. The V gene lost 4 bases and the J gene lost 2 bases, with 15 bases spanning the gap.

The genes are TRBV5-1 and TRBJ1-1; weak D call: TRBD1 (5 bases). The CDR3 runs to 13 residues. The V end was cut by 6 bases, the J end by 8 bases, with 17 bases between. The germline V gene encodes CDR1 SGHRS and CDR2 YFSETQ. The CDR3 bases are TGCGCCAGCACCCACACAGGAAATACAGAAGCTTTCTTT. As protein: CASTHTGNTEAFF.

This clone turned up a few times. This sequence joins TRBV7-2 and TRBJ2-4; D not certain. Germline V gene sequence: CDR1 SGHTA, CDR2 FQGNSA. The V end lost 1 base, the J end lost 0 bases, and 10 bases lay between the germline ends. This CDR3 region has 16 residues. The DNA of the CDR3 is TGTGCCAGCAGCTTAGATACGCGCTTAGCCAAAAACATTCAGTACTTC. Translating it yields CASSLDTRLAKNIQYF.

The rearrangement joins TRBV5-1 to TRBJ2-7; a weak D match, TRBD1 (6 bases). This CDR3 comprises 15 residues. Germline loops: CDR1 SGHRS, CDR2 YFSETQ. V gave up 0 bases and J gave up 3 bases, with 13 bases separating them. CDR3 sequence (DNA): TGCGCCAGCAGCTTGGGCGCGCAGGGGAACTACGAGCAGTACTTC. This translates into CASSLGAQGNYEQYF. Complete variable domain (other parts from reference TRBV5-1 and TRBJ2-7): KAGVTQTPRYLIKTRGQQVTLSCSPISGHRSVSWYQQTPGQGLQFLFEYFSETQRNKGNFPGRFSGRQFSNSRSEMNVSTLELGDSALYLCASSLGAQGNYEQYFGPGTRLTVT.

The rearrangement joins TRBV12-5 to TRBJ1-1; 11 bases agree with TRBD1. The germline V gene encodes CDR1 LGHNT and CDR2 FRNRAP. Trimming took 2 bases from V and 4 from J; bases not matched to a gene: 6. The CDR3 extends over 16 amino acids. In nucleotides, the CDR3 is TGTGCTAGTGGTTTGACCTGGGGACAGGGGGGCACTGAAGCTTTCTTT. Translating it yields CASGLTWGQGGTEAFF.

This clone appeared a single time. The chain links TRBV7-3 to TRBJ2-2; D may be TRBD2 (6 bases). V shed 5 bases and J shed 4 bases, with 14 bases lying between them. This CDR3 has 15 amino acids. From germline, CDR1 is SGHTA and CDR2 FQGTGA. Written as DNA, the CDR3 is TGTGCCAGCAGCGGGACTCACAGTGGCACCGGGGAGCTGTTTTTT. Protein: CASSGTHSGTGELFF.

This clone was picked up one time. The chain employs TRBV11-2 and TRBJ2-3; TRBD2 matches at 8 bases. CDR3 length equals 15 residues. V dropped 3 bases and J dropped 4; count of bases not matched to a gene: 6. Germline CDR1 reads SGHAT; CDR2 reads FQNNGV. The CDR3 DNA sequence: TGTGCCAGCAGCTTGGGTCGGGGGGGGCCAGATACGCAGTATTTT. Encoded protein: CASSLGRGGPDTQYF. The whole variable domain, remainder taken from reference TRBV11-2 and TRBJ2-3, is EAGVAQSPRYKIIEKRQSVAFWCNPISGHATLYWYQQILGQGPKLLIQFQNNGVVDDSQLPKDRFSAERLKGVDSTLKIQPAKLEDSAVYLCASSLGRGGPDTQYFGPGTRLTVL.

The chain couples TRBV6-5 to TRBJ2-5; D may be TRBD1 or TRBD2 (5 bases each). The V gene's germline CDR1 is MNHEY and CDR2 SVGAGI. Trimming removed 5 bases at V and 7 bases at J, with 14 bases between. This CDR3 is built from 13 residues. CDR3 residues: CASSRALRGTQYF. CDR3 coding DNA: TGTGCCAGCAGTCGAGCCTTGAGGGGGACCCAGTACTTC.

The CDR3: CASPSTPFNQPQHF. The DNA of the CDR3 is TGCGCCAGCCCCTCTACCCCCTTCAATCAGCCCCAGCATTTT. This chain joins TRBV5-1 and TRBJ1-5; D gene unclear. The CDR3 length is 14 residues. CDR1 and CDR2 (germline): SGHRS, YFSETQ. Trimming took 7 bases from V and 3 from J, leaving 14 bases between them.

This clone appeared once. This chain joins TRBV30 and TRBJ1-4; tentative D call: TRBD1 (6 bases). This CDR3 is 14 amino acids long. The germline V and J ends were trimmed by 3 bases and 6 bases, with 14 bases remaining between them. CDR1 and CDR2 from the germline V gene are GTSNPN and SVGIG (reference sequence). CDR3 sequence (DNA): TGTGCCTGGAGGGTAAAGGGGGTTGATGAAAAACTGTTTTTT. It specifies CAWRVKGVDEKLFF. Using reference TRBV30 and TRBJ1-4 for the parts outside the CDR3, the full variable domain is SQTIHQWPATLVQPVGSPLSLECTVEGTSNPNLYWYRQAAGRGLQLLFYSVGIGQISSEVPQNLSASRPQDRQFILSSKKLLLSDSGFYLCAWRVKGVDEKLFFGSGTQLSVL.

The chain employs TRBV4-3 and TRBJ2-6, with D unclear. This CDR3 has 17 amino acids. The germline CDR1 and CDR2 sequences are LGHNA and YSLEER. V was pared by 1 base and J by 0 bases, with 10 bases between. CDR3 protein: CASSQGAGPSGANVLTF. The CDR3 DNA reads as TGCGCCAGCAGCCAAGGGGCAGGACCCTCTGGGGCCAACGTCCTGACTTTC.

The DNA for the CDR3 is TGTGCCAGCAGCTTTTCGGGTGTCGGCACTGAAGCTTTCTTT. Its translation: CASSFSGVGTEAFF. This chain uses TRBV5-4 with TRBJ1-1; unclear D gene. Germline CDR1 and CDR2: SGHNT and YYREEE (reference sequence). V was cut by 2 bases and J by 4 bases, with 12 bases left in between. The CDR3 is made up of 14 amino acids.

The chain is built from TRBV5-8 and TRBJ1-5, with 10 positions matching TRBD1. CDR1 and CDR2 (germline): SGHTS, YDEGEE. J gave up 3 bases and V 0 bases, and 3 bases lay outside the gene matches. The CDR3 sequence is 16 residues long. CDR3 amino acids: CASSLGQGAINQPQHF. CDR3 nucleotide sequence: TGTGCCAGCAGCTTGGGACAGGGGGCGATCAATCAGCCCCAGCATTTT.

This rearrangement joins TRBV5-1 to TRBJ2-2; D not certain. The V gene's germline CDR1 is SGHRS and CDR2 YFSETQ. Trimming removed 4 bases from V and 5 bases from J, with 15 bases in between. The CDR3 extends over 15 amino acids. In DNA, the CDR3 is TGCGCCAGCAGCGCTCTCGTGGCCACGACCGGGGAGCTGTTTTTT. Translation: CASSALVATTGELFF.

The chain links TRBV5-1 to TRBJ1-4; 10 nucleotides align to TRBD1. Germline CDR1 SGHRS, CDR2 YFSETQ. The CDR3 length is 16 residues. V shed 3 bases and J 4 bases; nucleotides not matched to a gene: 6. This CDR3 is CASSWGTGVGNEKLFF. The CDR3 DNA reads TGCGCCAGCAGCTGGGGGACAGGGGTCGGTAATGAAAAACTGTTTTTT.

The CDR3 DNA reads TGTGCCAGCAGCTCCTCCGGGACAGGGGGCATCAGATATAATTCACCCCTCCACTTT. This sequence encodes CASSSSGTGGIRYNSPLHF. J is TRBJ1-6 and V is TRBV7-3, with 12 bases lining up with TRBD1. After removal of 4 bases from V and 4 bases from J, the junction contained 11 bases not matched to a gene. CDR1 is SGHTA, CDR2 FQGTGA, per germline. The CDR3 is 19 amino acids. The full variable domain, in which reference TRBV7-3 and TRBJ1-6 provide the parts outside the CDR3, is GAGVSQTPSNKVTEKGKYVELRCDPISGHTALYWYRQSLGQGPEFLIYFQGTGAADDSGLPNDRFFAVRPEGSVSTLKIQRTERGDSAVYLCASSSSGTGGIRYNSPLHFGNGTRLTVT.

This chain joins TRBV9 and TRBJ2-1; a weak D match, TRBD1 (6 bases). This CDR3 is 17 amino acids long. Germline V gives CDR1 SGDLS, CDR2 YYNGEE. Trimming left V 0 bases short and J 10 bases short, with 23 bases between. The CDR3 spells CASSVGPGTRPLREQFF. CDR3 DNA: TGTGCCAGCAGCGTAGGACCCGGGACACGACCTCTCAGGGAGCAGTTCTTC.

The V gene is TRBV6-5, the J gene TRBJ1-2; 8 bases line up with TRBD1. CDR1 is MNHEY, CDR2 SVGAGI, per germline. V gave up 6 bases and J gave up 7 bases; unmatched junction bases: 4. The CDR3 loop spans 12 amino acids. The CDR3 DNA is TGTGCCAGCAGCTACAGGGGGTCTGGCTACACCTTC. Translating gives CASSYRGSGYTF.

The chain recombines TRBV7-9 with TRBJ2-5; D is perhaps TRBD2 (6 bases). This CDR3 comprises 17 residues. Trimming took 2 bases from V and 2 from J, leaving 18 bases between them. The germline gives CDR1 SEHNR, CDR2 FQNEAQ (reference sequence). CDR3 residues: CASSLIRAGRRQETQYF. CDR3 bases: TGTGCCAGCAGCTTAATTCGGGCAGGGAGGAGGCAAGAGACCCAGTACTTC.

CDR3 residues: CASSQISTGLGTFSTDTQYF. For the CDR3, the DNA is TGCGCCAGCAGCCAGATATCCACGGGACTAGGGACCTTTAGCACAGATACGCAGTATTTT. This sequence joins TRBV4-3 and TRBJ2-3, with 8 positions matching TRBD2. There are 20 residues in the CDR3. Trimming cost V 3 bases and J 0 bases; bases outside gene matches: 17. Germline-derived CDR1 and CDR2 are LGHNA and YSLEER.

The V gene is TRBV19, the J gene TRBJ1-4; 8 bases agree with TRBD1. Germline CDR1 is LNHDA and CDR2 is SQIVND (reference sequence). The V segment lost 10 bases and the J segment 7 bases; nucleotides outside the gene matches: 17. This CDR3 contains 16 residues. CDR3 in DNA: TGTGCCACATCGGGACAGGACCTCGCCGGCGGTGAAAAACTGTTTTTT. The encoded protein is CATSGQDLAGGEKLFF.

The chain has TRBV11-2 and TRBJ2-7; the match to TRBD1 covers 7 bases. Looked up from germline, CDR1 is SGHAT and CDR2 is FQNNGV. V was pared by 1 base and J by 2 bases, with 2 bases of the junction left unmatched. This CDR3 has 14 residues. The CDR3 coding sequence is TGTGCCAGCAGCTTAGGGACAGGAGCCTACGAGCAGTACTTC. Its protein is CASSLGTGAYEQYF.

The chain couples TRBV10-3 to TRBJ2-7; 8 bases are shared with TRBD2. CDR3 length equals 16 residues. The germline V gene encodes CDR1 ENHRY and CDR2 SYGVKD. The trim removed 3 bases at V and 5 bases at J, leaving 12 bases unmatched. CDR3 protein: CAISDPGRGSGDEQYF. CDR3 nucleotides: TGTGCCATCAGTGATCCCGGGAGGGGTTCAGGCGACGAGCAGTACTTC.

The chain employs TRBV10-1 and TRBJ1-6; D might be TRBD1 (5 bases). This CDR3 region has 17 residues. Trimming stripped 0 bases from V and 4 bases from J, with 13 bases between. Per germline, CDR1 WNHNN and CDR2 SYGVQD (reference sequence). The CDR3: CASSESTGTPYNSPLHF. The DNA of the CDR3 is TGCGCCAGCAGTGAGTCAACCGGGACTCCATATAATTCACCCCTCCACTTT.

The chain recombines TRBV6-6 with TRBJ1-1, with a tentative D call TRBD1 (6 bases). Trimming stripped 9 bases from V and 1 base from J, with 18 bases between. CDR3 size: 15 residues. The V gene's germline CDR1 is MNHNY and CDR2 SVGAGI (reference sequence). CDR3 protein: CASTPAGTPNTEAFF. The CDR3 bases are TGTGCCAGTACACCAGCCGGGACACCGAACACTGAAGCTTTCTTT.

The CDR3 protein is CASNGDREGDYGYTF. Here the CDR3 DNA reads TGTGCCAGTAATGGTGACAGGGAGGGAGACTATGGCTACACCTTC. The V call is TRBV19, the J call TRBJ1-2, with 7 bases fitting TRBD1. Germline V lookup: CDR1 LNHDA, CDR2 SQIVND (reference sequence). The CDR3 is 15 residues long. The V and J ends lost 7 bases and 3 bases, in that order; junction bases with no gene match: 11.

This clone was detected only once. The chain is built from TRBV4-1 and TRBJ2-3; D tentatively reads TRBD1 or TRBD2 (5 bases each). The germline V and J ends were trimmed by 0 bases and 2 bases, with 15 bases remaining between them. The length of the CDR3 is 17 residues. Germline values: CDR1 MGHRA, CDR2 YSYEKL. The CDR3 DNA sequence: TGCGCCAGCAGCCAAGAAGGGACGAGCGGCCTCACAGATACGCAGTATTTT. As protein: CASSQEGTSGLTDTQYF.